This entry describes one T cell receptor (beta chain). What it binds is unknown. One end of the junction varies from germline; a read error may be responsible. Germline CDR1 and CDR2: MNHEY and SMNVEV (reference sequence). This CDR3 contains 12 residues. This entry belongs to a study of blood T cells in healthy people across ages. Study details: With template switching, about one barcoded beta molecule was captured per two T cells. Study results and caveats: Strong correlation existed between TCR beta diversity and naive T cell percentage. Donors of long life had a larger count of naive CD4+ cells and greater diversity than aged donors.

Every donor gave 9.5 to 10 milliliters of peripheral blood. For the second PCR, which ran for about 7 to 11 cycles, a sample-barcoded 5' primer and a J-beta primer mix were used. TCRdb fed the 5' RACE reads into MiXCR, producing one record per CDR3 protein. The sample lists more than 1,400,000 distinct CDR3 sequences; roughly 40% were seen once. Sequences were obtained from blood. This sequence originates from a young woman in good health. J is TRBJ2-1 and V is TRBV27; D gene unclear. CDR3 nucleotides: TGTGCCAGCAGTTTATTGGGGAATGGGCAGTTCTTC. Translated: CASSLLGNGQFF.